This TCR beta chain is from a study of blood T cells in healthy people across ages. Study findings and constraints: It was not possible, with unsorted PBMCs, to conclusively compare naive and antigen-experienced cells.

Note on this clonotype: As yet, its antigen is unknown.

Drawn from each donor were 8.5 to 10 milliliters of peripheral blood. The CDR3 contains 14 residues. J gave up 9 bases and V 4 bases, and 10 bases lay outside the gene matches. The germline V gene encodes CDR1 GTSNPN and CDR2 SVGIG (reference sequence). The use of a sample-barcoded 5' primer and a J-beta primer mix characterized a second PCR of about 7 to 12 cycles. Using its own MiXCR run on the 5' RACE reads, TCRdb lists one record per CDR3 protein. The data show around 500,000 distinct CDR3 sequences, over 25% seen once. The same sample was also studied in work on T cells of mothers and their children. As that report states: cDNA synthesis used all extracted RNA, approximately 1.6 ug per 15 ul. A primer called M1S, used in the second PCR, added sample barcodes and 2-4 random nucleotides.

The chain uses TRBV30 and TRBJ2-5; 11 bases map to TRBD1. Material: blood. The receptor was derived from a boy between 2 and 15 years old in good health. This chain's CDR3 is CAWNPGTGGEAQYF. The CDR3 nucleotides are TGTGCCTGGAATCCCGGGACAGGGGGGGAGGCCCAGTACTTC.